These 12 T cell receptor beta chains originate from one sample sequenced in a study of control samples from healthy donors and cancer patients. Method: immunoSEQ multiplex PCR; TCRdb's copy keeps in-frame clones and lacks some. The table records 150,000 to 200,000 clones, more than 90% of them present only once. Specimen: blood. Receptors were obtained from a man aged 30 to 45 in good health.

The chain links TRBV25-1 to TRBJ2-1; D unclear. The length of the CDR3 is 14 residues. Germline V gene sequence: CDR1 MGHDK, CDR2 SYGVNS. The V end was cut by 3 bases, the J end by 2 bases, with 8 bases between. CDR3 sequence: CASSDSVAYNEQFF. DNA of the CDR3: TGTGCCAGCAGTGACAGCGTGGCCTACAATGAGCAGTTCTTC. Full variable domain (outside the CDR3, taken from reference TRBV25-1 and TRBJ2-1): EADIYQTPRYLVIGTGKKITLECSQTMGHDKMYWYQQDPGMELHLIHYSYGVNSTEKGDLSSESTVSRIRTEHFPLTLESARPSHTSQYLCASSDSVAYNEQFFGPGTRLTVL.

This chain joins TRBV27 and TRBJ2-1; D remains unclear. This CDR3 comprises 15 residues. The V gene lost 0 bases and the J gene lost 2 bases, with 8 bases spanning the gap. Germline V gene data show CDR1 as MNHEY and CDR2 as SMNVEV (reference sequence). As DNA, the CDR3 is TGTGCCAGCAGTTTATCAAGGGTAACCTACAATGAGCAGTTCTTC. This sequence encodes CASSLSRVTYNEQFF.

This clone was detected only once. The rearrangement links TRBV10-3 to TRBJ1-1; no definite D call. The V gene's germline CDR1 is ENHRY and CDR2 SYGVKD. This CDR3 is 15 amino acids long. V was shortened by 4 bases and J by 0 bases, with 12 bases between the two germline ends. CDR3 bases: TGTGCCATCAGTGTAGCCGGGAAAATGAACACTGAAGCTTTCTTT. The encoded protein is CAISVAGKMNTEAFF.

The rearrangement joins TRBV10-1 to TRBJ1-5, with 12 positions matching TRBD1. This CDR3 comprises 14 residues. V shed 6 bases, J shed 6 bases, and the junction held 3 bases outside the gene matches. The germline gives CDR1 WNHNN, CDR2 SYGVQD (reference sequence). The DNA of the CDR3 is TGCGCCAGCAGGGGGACAGGGGGCAGTCAGCCCCAGCATTTT. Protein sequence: CASRGTGGSQPQHF.

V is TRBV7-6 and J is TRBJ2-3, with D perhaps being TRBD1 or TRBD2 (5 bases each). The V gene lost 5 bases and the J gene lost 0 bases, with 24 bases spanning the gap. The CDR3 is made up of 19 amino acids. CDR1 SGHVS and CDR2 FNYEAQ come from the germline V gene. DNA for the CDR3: TGTGCCAGCAGCCAATCCCCCTCCGGGACGCGTAACAGCACAGATACGCAGTATTTT. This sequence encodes CASSQSPSGTRNSTDTQYF.

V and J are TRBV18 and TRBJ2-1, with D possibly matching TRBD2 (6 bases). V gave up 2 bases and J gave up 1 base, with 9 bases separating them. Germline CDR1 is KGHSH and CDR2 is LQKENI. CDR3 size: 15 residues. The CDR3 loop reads CASSPAGLSYNEQFF. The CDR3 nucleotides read TGTGCCAGCTCACCAGCGGGGCTTTCCTACAATGAGCAGTTCTTC.

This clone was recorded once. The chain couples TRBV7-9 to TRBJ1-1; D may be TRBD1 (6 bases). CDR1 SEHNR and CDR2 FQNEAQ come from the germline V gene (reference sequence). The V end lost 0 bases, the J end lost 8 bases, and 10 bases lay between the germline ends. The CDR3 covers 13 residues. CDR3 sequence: CASSLAVTGEAFF. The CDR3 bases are TGTGCCAGCAGCTTAGCGGTGACAGGCGAAGCTTTCTTT.

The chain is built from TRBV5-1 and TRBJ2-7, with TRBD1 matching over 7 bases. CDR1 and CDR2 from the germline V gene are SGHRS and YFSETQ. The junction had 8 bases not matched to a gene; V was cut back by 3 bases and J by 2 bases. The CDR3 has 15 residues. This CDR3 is CASSSNTGAPYEQYF. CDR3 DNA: TGCGCCAGCAGCTCTAATACAGGGGCCCCCTACGAGCAGTACTTC. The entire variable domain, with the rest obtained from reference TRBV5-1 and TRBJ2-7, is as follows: KAGVTQTPRYLIKTRGQQVTLSCSPISGHRSVSWYQQTPGQGLQFLFEYFSETQRNKGNFPGRFSGRQFSNSRSEMNVSTLELGDSALYLCASSSNTGAPYEQYFGPGTRLTVT.

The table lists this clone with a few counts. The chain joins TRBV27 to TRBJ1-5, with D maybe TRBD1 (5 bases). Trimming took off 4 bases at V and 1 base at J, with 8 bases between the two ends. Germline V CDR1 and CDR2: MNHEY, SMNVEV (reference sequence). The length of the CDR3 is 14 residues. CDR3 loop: CASSYGGSNQPQHF. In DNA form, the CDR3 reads TGTGCCAGCAGTTATGGGGGAAGCAATCAGCCCCAGCATTTT.

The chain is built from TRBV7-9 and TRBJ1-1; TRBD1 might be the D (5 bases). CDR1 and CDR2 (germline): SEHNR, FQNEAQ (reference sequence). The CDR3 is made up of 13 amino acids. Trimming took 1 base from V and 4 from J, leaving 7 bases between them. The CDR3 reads CASSLGQGTEAFF. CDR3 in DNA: TGTGCCAGCAGCTTAGGGCAGGGCACTGAAGCTTTCTTT.

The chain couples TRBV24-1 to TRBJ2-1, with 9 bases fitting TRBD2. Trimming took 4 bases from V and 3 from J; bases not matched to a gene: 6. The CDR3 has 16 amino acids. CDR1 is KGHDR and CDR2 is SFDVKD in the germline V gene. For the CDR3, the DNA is TGTGCCACCAGTGACCTCGGCGGGAGGGACTACAATGAGCAGTTCTTC. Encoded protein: CATSDLGGRDYNEQFF.

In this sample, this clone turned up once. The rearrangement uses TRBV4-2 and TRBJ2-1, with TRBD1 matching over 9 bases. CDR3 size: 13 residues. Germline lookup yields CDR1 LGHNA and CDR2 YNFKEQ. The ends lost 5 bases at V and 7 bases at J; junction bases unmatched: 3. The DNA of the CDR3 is TGTGCCAGCAGCGGACAGGGGTATAATGAGCAGTTCTTC. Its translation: CASSGQGYNEQFF.